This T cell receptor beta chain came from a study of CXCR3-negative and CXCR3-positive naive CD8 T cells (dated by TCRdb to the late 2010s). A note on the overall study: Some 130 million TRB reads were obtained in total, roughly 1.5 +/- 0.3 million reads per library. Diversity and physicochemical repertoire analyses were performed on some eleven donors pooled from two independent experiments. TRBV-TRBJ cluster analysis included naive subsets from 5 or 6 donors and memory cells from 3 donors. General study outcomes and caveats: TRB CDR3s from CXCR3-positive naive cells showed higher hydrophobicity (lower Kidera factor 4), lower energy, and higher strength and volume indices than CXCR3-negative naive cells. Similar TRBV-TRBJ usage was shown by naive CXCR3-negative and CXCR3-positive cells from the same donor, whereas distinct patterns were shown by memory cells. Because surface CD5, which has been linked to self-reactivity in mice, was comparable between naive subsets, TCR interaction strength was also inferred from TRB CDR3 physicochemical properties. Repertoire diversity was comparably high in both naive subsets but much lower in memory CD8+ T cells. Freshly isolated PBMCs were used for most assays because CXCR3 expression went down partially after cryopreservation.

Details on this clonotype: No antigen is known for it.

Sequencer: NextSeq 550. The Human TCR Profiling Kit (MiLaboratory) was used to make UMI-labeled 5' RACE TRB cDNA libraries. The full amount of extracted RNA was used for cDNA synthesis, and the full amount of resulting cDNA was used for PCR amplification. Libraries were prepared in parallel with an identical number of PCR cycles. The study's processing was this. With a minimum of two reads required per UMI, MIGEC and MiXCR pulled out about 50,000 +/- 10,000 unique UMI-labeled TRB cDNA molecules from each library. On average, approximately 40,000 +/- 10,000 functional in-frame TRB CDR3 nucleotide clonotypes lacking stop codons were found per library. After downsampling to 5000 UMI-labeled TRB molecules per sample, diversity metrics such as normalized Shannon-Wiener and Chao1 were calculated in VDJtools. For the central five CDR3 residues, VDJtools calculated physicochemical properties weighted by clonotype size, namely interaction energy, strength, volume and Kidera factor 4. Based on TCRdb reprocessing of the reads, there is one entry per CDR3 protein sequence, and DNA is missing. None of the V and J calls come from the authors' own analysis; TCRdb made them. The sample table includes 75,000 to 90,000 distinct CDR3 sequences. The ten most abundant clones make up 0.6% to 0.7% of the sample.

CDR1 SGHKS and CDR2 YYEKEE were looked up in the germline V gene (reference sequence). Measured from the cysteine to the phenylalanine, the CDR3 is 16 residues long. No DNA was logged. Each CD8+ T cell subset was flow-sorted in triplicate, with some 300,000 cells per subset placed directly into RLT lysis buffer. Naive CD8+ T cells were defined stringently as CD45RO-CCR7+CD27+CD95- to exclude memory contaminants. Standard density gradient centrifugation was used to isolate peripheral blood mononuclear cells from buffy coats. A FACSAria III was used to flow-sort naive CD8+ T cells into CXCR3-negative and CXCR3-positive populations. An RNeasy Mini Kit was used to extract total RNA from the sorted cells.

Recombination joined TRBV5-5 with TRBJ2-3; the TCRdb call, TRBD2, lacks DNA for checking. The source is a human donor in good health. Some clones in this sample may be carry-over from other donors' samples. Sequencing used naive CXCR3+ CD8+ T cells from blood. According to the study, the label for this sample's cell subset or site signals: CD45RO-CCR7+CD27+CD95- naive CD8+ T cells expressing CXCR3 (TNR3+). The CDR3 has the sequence CASSLDAGGRTDTQYF. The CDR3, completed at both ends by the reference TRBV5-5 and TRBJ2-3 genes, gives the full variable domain DAGVTQSPTHLIKTRGQQVTLRCSPISGHKSVSWYQQVLGQGPQFIFQYYEKEERGRGNFPDRFSARQFPNYSSELNVNALLLGDSALYLCASSLDAGGRTDTQYFGPGTRLTVL.